The clone carrying this T cell receptor (beta chain) has ten or more counts. What it binds is not known. These data come from a study of blood T cells in healthy people across ages. Overall study findings and caveats: Naive T cell percentage by flow cytometry tracked strongly with beta diversity. Diversity was higher, and naive CD4+ cells more numerous, in long-lived donors than in aged donors.

The second PCR ran about 6 to 11 cycles with a sample-barcoded 5' primer and J-beta primers. All samples gave at least 2.5 million CDR3-containing paired-end reads. One entry per CDR3 protein results from TCRdb running MiXCR on the 5' RACE reads. The table records some 1.7 million distinct CDR3 sequences, 25% to 30% of them present only once. Peripheral blood, around 10 milliliters per donor, was collected. The receptor was derived from a woman aged 30 to 39 in good health. Sequencing used blood.

CDR3 amino acids: CASSRNRGGEAFF. DNA for the CDR3: TGCGCCAGCAGCCGGAACAGGGGAGGTGAAGCTTTCTTT. The V call is TRBV5-1, the J call TRBJ1-1; 7 bases match TRBD1. The CDR3 is 13 residues long. From germline, CDR1 is SGHRS and CDR2 YFSETQ. With V trimmed by 4 bases and J by 7 bases, 7 bases remained unmatched.